Listed here is a single TCR beta chain. The data belong to a study of blood T cell repertoires in COVID-19. Study in general: In each case, the material was cDNA or gDNA derived from T cells, B-cell-depleted T cells, or PBMCs.

Original processing notes: Reference gene primer amplification gave estimated nucleated cell counts. Sequencing used immunoSEQ multiplex PCR; TCRdb keeps in-frame clones, though not all of them. V, J and clone size are taken as reported in that table, and D and trimming were inferred from the DNA itself. The sample lists approximately 70,000 clones, 75% to 85% occurring once. Looked up from germline, CDR1 is SEHNR and CDR2 is FQNEAQ (reference sequence). This CDR3 comprises 14 residues. The junction had 2 bases not matched to a gene; V was cut back by 6 bases and J by 5 bases. Sample: peripheral blood. The V and J genes are TRBV7-9 and TRBJ1-6; 9 bases are shared with TRBD1. The clonotype was recovered from a woman of 80 years or more with active or convalescent COVID-19. The CDR3 reads CASSRDRDNSPLHF. The CDR3 coding sequence is TGTGCCAGCAGTCGGGACAGGGATAATTCACCCCTCCACTTT.